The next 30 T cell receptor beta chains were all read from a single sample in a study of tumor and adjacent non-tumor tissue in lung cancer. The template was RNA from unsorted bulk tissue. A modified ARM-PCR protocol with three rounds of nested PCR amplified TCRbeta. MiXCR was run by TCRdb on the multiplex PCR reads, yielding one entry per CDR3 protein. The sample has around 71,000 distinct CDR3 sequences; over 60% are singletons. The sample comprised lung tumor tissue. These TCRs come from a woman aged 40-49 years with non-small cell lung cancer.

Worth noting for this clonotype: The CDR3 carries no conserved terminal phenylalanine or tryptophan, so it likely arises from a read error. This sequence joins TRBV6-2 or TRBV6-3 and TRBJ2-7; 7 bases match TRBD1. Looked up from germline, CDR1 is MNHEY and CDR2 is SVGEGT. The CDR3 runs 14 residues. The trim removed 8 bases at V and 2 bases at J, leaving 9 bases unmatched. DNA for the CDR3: TGTGCCAGCCACTCAGGGGGACCAACCTACGAGCAGTACATC. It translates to CASHSGGPTYEQYI.

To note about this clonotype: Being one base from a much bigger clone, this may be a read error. The CDR3 loop reads CSARSIFGRGGPMLVKNIQYF. CDR3 nucleotides: TGCAGTGCTCGAAGCATTTTTGGTCGCGGCGGGCCGATGCTAGTCAAAAACATTCAGTACTTC. The chain recombines TRBV20-1 with TRBJ2-4; maybe TRBD2 (5 bases). Looked up from germline, CDR1 is DFQATT and CDR2 is SNEGSKA (reference sequence). CDR3 size: 21 residues. Trimming left V 5 bases short and J 3 bases short, with 35 bases between.

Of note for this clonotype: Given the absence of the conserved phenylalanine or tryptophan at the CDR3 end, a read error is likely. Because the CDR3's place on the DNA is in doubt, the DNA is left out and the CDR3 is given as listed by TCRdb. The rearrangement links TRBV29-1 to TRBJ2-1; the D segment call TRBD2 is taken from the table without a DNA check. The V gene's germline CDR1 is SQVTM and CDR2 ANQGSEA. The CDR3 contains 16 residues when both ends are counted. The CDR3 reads CSVEAMTGGRGGERFI.

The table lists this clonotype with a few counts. Here the CDR3 reads CASSSTPREKLFF. For the CDR3, the DNA is TGTGCCAGCAGTTCTACACCTCGTGAAAAACTGTTTTTT. The V call is TRBV27, the J call TRBJ1-4, with D uncertain. This CDR3 spans 13 amino acids. CDR1 is MNHEY and CDR2 is SMNVEV in the germline V gene (reference sequence). V was trimmed by 4 bases and J by 7 bases, leaving 10 bases between them.

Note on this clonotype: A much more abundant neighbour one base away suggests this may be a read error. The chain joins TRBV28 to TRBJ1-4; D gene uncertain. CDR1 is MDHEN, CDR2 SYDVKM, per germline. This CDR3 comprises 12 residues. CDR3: CVSSSDPEKLFF. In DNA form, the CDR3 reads TGTGTCAGCAGTTCCGACCCGGAAAAACTGTTTTTT. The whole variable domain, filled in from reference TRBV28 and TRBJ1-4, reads DVKVTQSSRYLVKRTGEKVFLECVQDMDHENMFWYRQDPGLGLRLIYFSYDVKMKEKGDIPEGYSVSREKKERFSLILESASTNQTSMYLCVSSSDPEKLFFGSGTQLSVL.

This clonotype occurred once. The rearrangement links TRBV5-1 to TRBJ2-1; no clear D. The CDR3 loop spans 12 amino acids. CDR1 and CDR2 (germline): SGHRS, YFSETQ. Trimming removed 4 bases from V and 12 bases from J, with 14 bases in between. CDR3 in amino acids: CASSGGPHVQFF. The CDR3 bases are TGCGCCAGCAGCGGCGGTCCCCATGTGCAGTTCTTC.

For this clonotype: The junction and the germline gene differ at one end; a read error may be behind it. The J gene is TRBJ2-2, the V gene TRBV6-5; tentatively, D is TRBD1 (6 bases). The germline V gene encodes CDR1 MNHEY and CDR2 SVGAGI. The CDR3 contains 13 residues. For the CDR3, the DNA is TGTGCCAGCAGTTACAGGACTCCAGGGGAGCTGGTTTTT. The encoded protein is CASSYRTPGELVF.

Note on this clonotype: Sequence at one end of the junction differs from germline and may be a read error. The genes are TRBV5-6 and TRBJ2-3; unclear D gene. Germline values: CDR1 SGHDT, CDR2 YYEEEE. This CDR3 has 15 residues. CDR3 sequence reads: CASSLDILSTDMQYF. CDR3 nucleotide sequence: TGTGCCAGCAGCTTGGATATCCTCAGCACAGATATGCAGTATTTT.

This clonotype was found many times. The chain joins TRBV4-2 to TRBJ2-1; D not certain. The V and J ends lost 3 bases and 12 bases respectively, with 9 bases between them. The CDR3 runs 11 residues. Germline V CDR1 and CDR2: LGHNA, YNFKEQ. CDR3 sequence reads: CASSQRLVQFF. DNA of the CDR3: TGTGCCAGCAGCCAGAGGCTAGTGCAGTTCTTC.

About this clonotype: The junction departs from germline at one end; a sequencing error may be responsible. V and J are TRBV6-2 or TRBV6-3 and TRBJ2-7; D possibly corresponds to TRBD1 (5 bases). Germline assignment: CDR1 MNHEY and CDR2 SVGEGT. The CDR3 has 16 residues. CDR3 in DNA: TGTGCCGGCAGTTACTCGTCAGGGTATATGAGTGGTGAGCAGTACTTC. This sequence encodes CAGSYSSGYMSGEQYF.

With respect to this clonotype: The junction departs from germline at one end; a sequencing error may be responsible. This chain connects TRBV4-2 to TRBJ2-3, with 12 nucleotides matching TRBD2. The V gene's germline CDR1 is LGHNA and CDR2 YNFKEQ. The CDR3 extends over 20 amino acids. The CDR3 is CASNQVLASGGADGTDTQYF. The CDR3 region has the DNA TGTGCCAGCAACCAAGTTCTGGCTAGCGGGGGGGCGGATGGCACAGATACGCAGTATTTT.

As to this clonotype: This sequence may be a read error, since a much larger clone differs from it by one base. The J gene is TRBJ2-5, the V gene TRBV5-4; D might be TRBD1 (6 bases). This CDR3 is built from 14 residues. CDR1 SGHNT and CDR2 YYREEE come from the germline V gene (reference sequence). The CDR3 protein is CASSRTVGQESQYF. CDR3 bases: TGTGCCAGCAGCCGGACAGTGGGACAAGAGTCCCAGTACTTC.

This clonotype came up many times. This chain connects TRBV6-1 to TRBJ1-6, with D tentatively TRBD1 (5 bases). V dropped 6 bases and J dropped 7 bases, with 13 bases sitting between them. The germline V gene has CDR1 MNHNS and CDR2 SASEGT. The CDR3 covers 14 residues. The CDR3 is CASRGQGKNSPLHF. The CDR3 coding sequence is TGTGCCAGCAGGGGGCAGGGAAAGAATTCACCCCTCCACTTT.

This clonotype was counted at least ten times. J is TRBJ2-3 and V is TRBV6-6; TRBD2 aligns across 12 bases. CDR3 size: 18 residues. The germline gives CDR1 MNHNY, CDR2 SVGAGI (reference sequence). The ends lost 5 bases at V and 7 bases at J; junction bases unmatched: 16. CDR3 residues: CASSQTGDLAGGRNTQYF. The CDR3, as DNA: TGTGCCAGCAGTCAGACAGGGGATCTAGCGGGAGGGAGGAATACGCAGTATTTT.

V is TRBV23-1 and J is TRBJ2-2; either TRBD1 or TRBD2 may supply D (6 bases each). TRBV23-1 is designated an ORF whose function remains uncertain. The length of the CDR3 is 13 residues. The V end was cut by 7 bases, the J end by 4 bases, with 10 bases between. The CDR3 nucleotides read TGCGCCAGCACCCGGGGGCGCACCGGGGAGCTGTTTTTT. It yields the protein CASTRGRTGELFF.

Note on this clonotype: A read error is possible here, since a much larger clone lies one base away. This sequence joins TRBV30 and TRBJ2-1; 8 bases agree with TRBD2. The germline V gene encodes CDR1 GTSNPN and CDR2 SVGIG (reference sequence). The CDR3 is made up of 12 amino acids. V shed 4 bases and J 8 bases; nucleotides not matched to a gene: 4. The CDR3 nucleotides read TGTGCCTGGATAGACGGGGGGGATGAGCAGTTCTTC. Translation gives CAWIDGGDEQFF.

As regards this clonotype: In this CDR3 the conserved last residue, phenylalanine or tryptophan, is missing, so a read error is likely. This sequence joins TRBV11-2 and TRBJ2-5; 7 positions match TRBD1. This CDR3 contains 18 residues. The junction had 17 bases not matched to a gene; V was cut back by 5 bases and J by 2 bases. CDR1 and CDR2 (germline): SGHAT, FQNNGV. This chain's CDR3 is CASSDSRSTGTAQETQYL. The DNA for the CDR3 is TGTGCCAGCAGCGACAGTAGATCCACAGGGACAGCTCAAGAGACCCAGTACTTG.

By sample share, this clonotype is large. The chain's CDR3 is CASSPGQGSYEQYF. Here the CDR3 DNA reads TGTGCCAGCAGCCCCGGACAGGGTTCCTACGAGCAGTACTTC. J is TRBJ2-7 and V is TRBV11-3; TRBD1 aligns across 8 bases. After removal of 5 bases from V and 1 base from J, the junction contained 4 bases not matched to a gene. The CDR3 runs to 14 residues. Germline assignment: CDR1 SGHNT and CDR2 YENEEA.

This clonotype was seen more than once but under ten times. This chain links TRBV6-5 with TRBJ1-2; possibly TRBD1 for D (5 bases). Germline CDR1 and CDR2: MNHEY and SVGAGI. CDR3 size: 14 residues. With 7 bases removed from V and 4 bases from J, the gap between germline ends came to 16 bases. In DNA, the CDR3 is TGTGCCAGCAATACCGCGGGGAGGGGCTATGGCTACACCTTC. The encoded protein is CASNTAGRGYGYTF.

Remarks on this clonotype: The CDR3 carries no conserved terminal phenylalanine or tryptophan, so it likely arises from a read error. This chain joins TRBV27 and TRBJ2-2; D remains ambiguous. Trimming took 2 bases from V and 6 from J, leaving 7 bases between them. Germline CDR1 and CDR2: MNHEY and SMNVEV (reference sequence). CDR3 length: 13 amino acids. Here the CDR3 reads CASSLSSAGELFY. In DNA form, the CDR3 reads TGTGCCAGCAGTTTAAGTAGTGCCGGGGAGCTGTTTTAT.

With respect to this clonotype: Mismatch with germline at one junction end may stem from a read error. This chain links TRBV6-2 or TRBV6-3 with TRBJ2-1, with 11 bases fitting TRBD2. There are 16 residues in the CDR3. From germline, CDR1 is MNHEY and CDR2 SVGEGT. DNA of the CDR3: TGTGCCAGCAGTAACAGACTAGCGGGAAATCCCAACGAGCAGTCCTTC. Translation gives CASSNRLAGNPNEQSF.

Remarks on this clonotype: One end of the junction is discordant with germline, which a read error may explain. CDR3 in amino acids: CASSSLAGGPRELFF. The CDR3 DNA sequence: TGTGCCAGCAGTTCTTTGGCGGGGGGACCCCGGGAACTGTTTTTT. The genes are TRBV6-6 and TRBJ2-2; TRBD2 matches 8 bases. CDR1 is MNHNY and CDR2 is SVGAGI in the germline V gene (reference sequence). The CDR3 loop spans 15 amino acids.

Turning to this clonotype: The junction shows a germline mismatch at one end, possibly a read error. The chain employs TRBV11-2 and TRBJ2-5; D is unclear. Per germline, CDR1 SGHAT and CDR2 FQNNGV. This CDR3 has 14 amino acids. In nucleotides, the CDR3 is TGTGCTAGCAGCTTACGCCTAAACCAAGGGACCCAGTACTTC. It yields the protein CASSLRLNQGTQYF.

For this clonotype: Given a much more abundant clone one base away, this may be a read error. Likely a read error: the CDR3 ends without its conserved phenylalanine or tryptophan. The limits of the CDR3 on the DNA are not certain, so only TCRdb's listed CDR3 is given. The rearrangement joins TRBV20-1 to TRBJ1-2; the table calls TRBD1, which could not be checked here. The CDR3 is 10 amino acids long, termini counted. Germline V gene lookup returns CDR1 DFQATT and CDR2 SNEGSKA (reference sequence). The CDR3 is CSANGQGVSL.

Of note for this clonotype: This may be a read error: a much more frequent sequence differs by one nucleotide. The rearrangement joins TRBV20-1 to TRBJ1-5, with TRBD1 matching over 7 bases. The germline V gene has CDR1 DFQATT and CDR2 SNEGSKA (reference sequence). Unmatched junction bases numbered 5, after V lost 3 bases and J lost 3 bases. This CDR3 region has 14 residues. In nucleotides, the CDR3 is TGCAGTGCTAGGGGGGACAGACACAATCAGCCCCAGCATTTT. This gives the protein CSARGDRHNQPQHF.

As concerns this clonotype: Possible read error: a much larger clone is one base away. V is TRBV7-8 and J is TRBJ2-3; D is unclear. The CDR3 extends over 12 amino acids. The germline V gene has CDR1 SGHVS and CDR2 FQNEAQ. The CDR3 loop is CAISLVRDTQYF. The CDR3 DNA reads TGTGCCATCAGCTTAGTTAGGGATACGCAGTATTTT.

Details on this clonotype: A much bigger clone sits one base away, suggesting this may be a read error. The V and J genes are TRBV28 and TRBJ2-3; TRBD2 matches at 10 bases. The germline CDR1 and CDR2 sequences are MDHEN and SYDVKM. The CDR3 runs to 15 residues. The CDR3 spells CGSSDPAGGADTQYF. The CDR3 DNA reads TGTGGCAGCAGTGATCCAGCGGGGGGGGCAGATACGCAGTATTTT.

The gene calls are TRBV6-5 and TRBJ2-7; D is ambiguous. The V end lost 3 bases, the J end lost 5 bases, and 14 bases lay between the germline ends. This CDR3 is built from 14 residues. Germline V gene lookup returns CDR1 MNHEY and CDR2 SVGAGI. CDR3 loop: CASSYDRNTDEQYF. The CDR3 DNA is TGTGCCAGCAGTTATGATCGGAATACCGACGAGCAGTACTTC.

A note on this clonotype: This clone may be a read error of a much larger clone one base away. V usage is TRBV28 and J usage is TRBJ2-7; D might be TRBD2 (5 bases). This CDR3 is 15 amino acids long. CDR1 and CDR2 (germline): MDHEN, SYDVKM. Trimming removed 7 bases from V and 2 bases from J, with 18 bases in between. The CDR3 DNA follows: TGTGCCAGCACCATAGGACTTGATGAGGCCTACGAGCAGTACTTC. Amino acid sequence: CASTIGLDEAYEQYF.

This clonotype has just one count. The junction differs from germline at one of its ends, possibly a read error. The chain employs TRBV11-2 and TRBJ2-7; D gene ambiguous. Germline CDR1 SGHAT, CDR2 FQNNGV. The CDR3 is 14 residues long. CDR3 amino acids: CASNLQLAVHEQYF. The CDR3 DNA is TGTGCCAGCAACTTACAGTTAGCCGTTCACGAGCAGTACTTC.